The clone carrying this TCR beta chain was found a few times. The sample belongs to a study of early T cells in non-severe SARS-CoV-2 infection. TCRdb fed the 5' RACE reads into MiXCR, producing one record per CDR3 protein. Of around 92,000 distinct CDR3 sequences listed, more than 9.5% are singletons. The V and J ends lost 0 bases and 1 base respectively, with 10 bases between them. Germline CDR1 SGHRS, CDR2 YFSETQ. This CDR3 has 15 residues. The TCR was taken from an adult who was a healthcare worker with PCR-confirmed SARS-CoV-2 infection or an uninfected control (not recorded which). V and J are TRBV5-1 and TRBJ1-1; D possibly corresponds to TRBD1 (6 bases). The sequencing sample was made of whole blood. CDR3 DNA: TGCGCCAGCAGCTTGGAGGGACACCAGAACACTGAAGCTTTCTTT. Its protein product is CASSLEGHQNTEAFF. The full variable domain, in which reference TRBV5-1 and TRBJ1-1 provide the parts outside the CDR3, is KAGVTQTPRYLIKTRGQQVTLSCSPISGHRSVSWYQQTPGQGLQFLFEYFSETQRNKGNFPGRFSGRQFSNSRSEMNVSTLELGDSALYLCASSLEGHQNTEAFFGQGTRLTVV.